These 17 T cell receptor beta chains were sequenced from one sample in a study of T cell repertoires in cytomegalovirus infection (dated by TCRdb to about 2019). TCRdb shows the sequencer as Illumina HiSeq 1500. The public reads were quality trimmed at Q25 with fastp and then assembled into clones with MiXCR by TCRdb, keeping productive beta chains. Duplicate CDR3 protein sequences are folded into a single record with the most common DNA and genes. The sample includes 55,000 to 85,000 distinct CDR3 sequences, with over 3.5% observed a single time. Of the sample, approximately 20% falls within the top ten clones. Sequences were obtained from PBMCs. The receptors derive from a human donor in good health (CMV status not recorded). Some clones in this sample may be carry-over from other donors' samples.

This clonotype was observed a handful of times. The chain joins TRBV5-5 to TRBJ2-1, with 10 nucleotides matching TRBD2. The length of the CDR3 is 16 residues. After removal of 3 bases from V and 0 bases from J, the junction contained 3 bases not matched to a gene. Germline values: CDR1 SGHKS, CDR2 YYEKEE (reference sequence). The CDR3 coding sequence is TGTGCCAGCAGCTCCCTAGCGGGAGCCTCCTACAATGAGCAGTTCTTC. Residues: CASSSLAGASYNEQFF.

This clonotype was seen many times. This sequence joins TRBV7-6 and TRBJ1-1, with D hard to call. V lost 1 base, J lost 5 bases, and 5 bases lay in between. The CDR3 sequence is 12 residues long. The germline gives CDR1 SGHVS, CDR2 FNYEAQ. The CDR3 loop is CASSLGVTEAFF. The DNA for the CDR3 is TGTGCCAGCAGCTTAGGTGTAACTGAAGCTTTCTTT.

The chain combines TRBV12-3 or TRBV12-4 with TRBJ2-2; D unclear. There are 14 residues in the CDR3. Trimming shortened V by 10 bases and J by 1 base, and 13 bases separated the two germline ends. The chain's CDR3 is CATYRAGNTGELFF. The CDR3 DNA reads TGTGCCACCTACCGGGCAGGGAACACCGGGGAGCTGTTTTTT.

The chain has TRBV7-9 and TRBJ2-3; D is perhaps TRBD1 or TRBD2 (5 bases each). This CDR3 contains 15 residues. Trimming removed 3 bases at V and 5 bases at J, with 15 bases between. The germline V gene has CDR1 SEHNR and CDR2 FQNEAQ (reference sequence). The CDR3 region is CASSFTPGRGDTQYF. CDR3 in DNA: TGTGCCAGCAGCTTCACGCCGGGACGGGGAGATACGCAGTATTTT.

At least ten counts were recorded for this clonotype. The chain has TRBV28 and TRBJ2-2, with 7 bases fitting TRBD1. Trimming removed 3 bases from V and 5 bases from J; junction bases left unmatched: 15. The germline CDR1 and CDR2 sequences are MDHEN and SYDVKM. This CDR3 contains 18 residues. For the CDR3, the DNA is TGTGCCAGCAGTTTTCCTCCCTATAAGGGGGCGAGGACCGGGGAGCTGTTTTTT. Its protein is CASSFPPYKGARTGELFF.

This clonotype was detected many times. V usage is TRBV7-6 and J usage is TRBJ1-6; D uncertain. The CDR3 has 14 residues. Trimming cost V 5 bases and J 4 bases, with 9 bases left between them. Germline V CDR1 and CDR2: SGHVS, FNYEAQ. The CDR3 loop is CASSTSNYNSPLHF. For the CDR3, the DNA is TGTGCCAGCAGCACGTCAAATTATAATTCACCCCTCCACTTT.

In this sample, this clonotype turned up once. It may be a read error: a sequence one base away is much more abundant. This chain links TRBV7-2 with TRBJ2-5, with TRBD2 identical over 8 bases. The J segment lost 3 bases and the V segment lost 5 bases, leaving 8 bases of the junction unmatched. The CDR3 is made up of 15 amino acids. Germline CDR1 is SGHTA and CDR2 is FQGNSA. The CDR3: CASSGVAGTKETQYF. The CDR3 bases are TGTGCCAGCAGCGGAGTAGCGGGGACCAAAGAGACCCAGTACTTC.

This clonotype was seen repeatedly, ten times or more. The chain carries TRBV18 and TRBJ1-4, with unresolved D. This CDR3 region has 16 residues. Germline V lookup: CDR1 KGHSH, CDR2 LQKENI. V lost 3 bases and J 0 bases, leaving 11 bases between the germline ends. The CDR3 sequence is CASSPLPQATNEKLFF. The CDR3 DNA is TGTGCCAGCTCACCGCTCCCCCAGGCAACTAATGAAAAACTGTTTTTT.

Comments on this clonotype: A much larger clone differs by one base, so this may be a read error. The chain couples TRBV10-3 to TRBJ1-6; D is possibly TRBD1 (5 bases). Germline V CDR1 and CDR2: ENHRY, SYGVKD. The CDR3 totals 13 residues. The chain's CDR3 is CDISPGANSPLHF. The CDR3 DNA reads as TGTGACATCAGTCCCGGGGCAAATTCACCCCTCCACTTT.

In this sample, this clonotype turned up many times. The chain carries TRBV10-3 and TRBJ2-1; 14 bases agree with TRBD2. CDR1 is ENHRY and CDR2 is SYGVKD in the germline V gene. J gave up 8 bases and V 11 bases, and 23 bases lay outside the gene matches. The CDR3 contains 19 residues. For the CDR3, the DNA is TGTGCCGCCAAACCACATACCGGGACTAGCGGGAGCGTTGTAGATGAGCAGTTCTTC. This translates into CAAKPHTGTSGSVVDEQFF.

This clonotype has a count of ten or more. The chain uses TRBV6-2 or TRBV6-3 and TRBJ2-1; 8 nucleotides line up with TRBD2. The CDR3 consists of 15 residues. Germline CDR1 MNHEY, CDR2 SVGEGT. Germline trimming cut 6 bases from V and 4 bases from J; bases unmatched to any gene: 8. The CDR3 DNA sequence: TGTGCCAGCAGAGGTTGGACTAGCAGGTACAATGAGCAGTTCTTC. Residues: CASRGWTSRYNEQFF.

Ten or more counts support this clonotype. The V gene is TRBV7-2, the J gene TRBJ2-3; D remains ambiguous. V was cut by 1 base and J by 6 bases, with 14 bases left in between. There are 15 residues in the CDR3. Germline CDR1 and CDR2: SGHTA and FQGNSA. For the CDR3, the DNA is TGTGCCAGCAGCTTAGTCGTCGTTAGCTCGGATACGCAGTATTTT. Translation: CASSLVVVSSDTQYF. The full variable domain, with the rest looked up from reference TRBV7-2 and TRBJ2-3, is GAGVSQSPSNKVTEKGKDVELRCDPISGHTALYWYRQSLGQGLEFLIYFQGNSAPDKSGLPSDRFSAERTGGSVSTLTIQRTQQEDSAVYLCASSLVVVSSDTQYFGPGTRLTVL.

This clonotype appeared many times. The V gene is TRBV7-2, the J gene TRBJ1-2, with TRBD1 matching over 9 bases. V shed 7 bases and J 8 bases; nucleotides not matched to a gene: 8. The CDR3 length is 13 residues. CDR1 is SGHTA, CDR2 FQGNSA, per germline. The CDR3: CASNLDRGSGYTF. For the CDR3, the DNA is TGTGCCAGCAATTTAGACAGGGGGTCGGGCTACACCTTC.

This clonotype was seen at least ten times. This rearrangement joins TRBV14 to TRBJ1-1; possibly TRBD1 for D (6 bases). The CDR3 totals 15 residues. Trimming pared 4 bases from V and 1 base from J, leaving 13 bases between. Per germline, CDR1 SGHDN and CDR2 FVKESK. CDR3: CASSPQGFSNTEAFF. The CDR3 region has the DNA TGTGCCAGCAGCCCTCAGGGGTTTTCGAACACTGAAGCTTTCTTT.

There are many counts of this clonotype. The CDR3 DNA sequence: TGTGCCAGTAGTAAGGCAGGCCGGGGGAACACTGAAGCTTTCTTT. It encodes CASSKAGRGNTEAFF. The chain combines TRBV19 with TRBJ1-1, with unresolved D. Germline V gene sequence: CDR1 LNHDA, CDR2 SQIVND (reference sequence). CDR3 size: 15 residues. V lost 4 bases and J lost 1, with 13 bases in between.

This clonotype was counted many times. This chain joins TRBV18 and TRBJ1-6; 10 positions agree with TRBD1. The V gene's germline CDR1 is KGHSH and CDR2 LQKENI. This CDR3 region has 14 residues. Germline trimming cut 3 bases from V and 9 bases from J; bases unmatched to any gene: 2. CDR3 in amino acids: CASSPTGGGSPLHF. The CDR3 nucleotides read TGTGCCAGCTCACCGACAGGGGGCGGTTCACCCCTCCACTTT.

This clonotype has ten or more counts. This chain connects TRBV7-2 to TRBJ1-5; D call uncertain. V was clipped by 3 bases and J by 7 bases, with 13 bases between them. The CDR3 is 14 residues long. Per the germline V gene, CDR1 is SGHTA and CDR2 is FQGNSA. The CDR3 loop reads CASSFGVSGQPQHF. Here the CDR3 DNA reads TGTGCCAGCAGCTTTGGGGTTTCTGGACAGCCCCAGCATTTT.